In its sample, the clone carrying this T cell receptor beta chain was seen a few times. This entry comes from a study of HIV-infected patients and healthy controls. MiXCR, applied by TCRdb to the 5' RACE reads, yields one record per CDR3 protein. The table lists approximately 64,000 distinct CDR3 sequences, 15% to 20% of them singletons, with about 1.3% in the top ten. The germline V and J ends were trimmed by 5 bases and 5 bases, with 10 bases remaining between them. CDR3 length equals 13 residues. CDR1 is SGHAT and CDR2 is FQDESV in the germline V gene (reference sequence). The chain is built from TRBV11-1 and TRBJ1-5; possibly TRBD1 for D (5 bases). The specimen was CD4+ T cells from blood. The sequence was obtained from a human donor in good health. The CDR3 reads CASSRDWDQPQHF. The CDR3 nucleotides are TGTGCCAGCAGCCGGGACTGGGATCAGCCCCAGCATTTT.